The 9 T cell receptor beta chains listed next were all sequenced from one sample in a study of T cell repertoires in MIS-A myocarditis. Some clones are missing from TCRdb's copy, which holds only in-frame ones; the method was immunoSEQ multiplex PCR. The table has more than 9,000 clones, around 88% seen once; the top ten hold approximately 2%. The specimen was thoracic lymph node tissue obtained at autopsy. The receptors were gathered from a man in his late teens or twenties with fulminant myocarditis from multisystem inflammatory syndrome in adults (MIS-A) after COVID-19.

The rearrangement joins TRBV18 to TRBJ1-1; D unresolved. The CDR3 totals 13 residues. Germline CDR1 KGHSH, CDR2 LQKENI. Deletions cut 5 bases from V and 1 base from J, with 8 bases between. CDR3 sequence (DNA): TGTGCCAGCTCAGCTAGGGAGAACACTGAAGCTTTCTTT. Protein product: CASSARENTEAFF. The full variable domain, completed using reference TRBV18 and TRBJ1-1, is NAGVMQNPRHLVRRRGQEARLRCSPMKGHSHVYWYRQLPEEGLKFMVYLQKENIIDESGMPKERFSAEFPKEGPSILRIQQVVRGDSAAYFCASSARENTEAFFGQGTRLTVV.

This rearrangement joins TRBV6-5 to TRBJ1-5; perhaps TRBD1 as D (6 bases). The CDR3 contains 14 residues. The germline V and J ends were trimmed by 10 bases and 3 bases, with 16 bases remaining between them. CDR1 MNHEY and CDR2 SVGAGI come from the germline V gene. The CDR3 nucleotides are TGTGCCACCTCGACAGGAATTCTCAATCAGCCCCAGCATTTT. Residues: CATSTGILNQPQHF.

Details on this clone: At one of its ends the junction is not consistent with the germline gene, which may arise from a read error. CDR3 in amino acids: CASSSSLDSGWETQYF. The CDR3 region has the DNA TGTGCCAGCAGTTCCTCCCTGGACTCCGGCTGGGAGACCCAATACTTC. The J gene is TRBJ2-5, the V gene TRBV7-9, with a possible D match to TRBD2 (5 bases). The CDR3 is 16 amino acids. Germline V gene data show CDR1 as SEHNR and CDR2 as FQNEAQ (reference sequence).

The chain recombines TRBV5-1 with TRBJ2-1; 10 bases line up with TRBD2. There are 15 residues in the CDR3. Germline V lookup: CDR1 SGHRS, CDR2 YFSETQ. The ends lost 3 bases at V and 6 bases at J; junction bases unmatched: 6. The CDR3 sequence is CASSYGAGGPNEQFF. The CDR3 DNA reads as TGCGCCAGCAGCTACGGAGCGGGAGGGCCCAATGAGCAGTTCTTC.

V gene TRBV10-1 combines with J gene TRBJ2-2; no clear D. The germline gives CDR1 WNHNN, CDR2 SYGVQD (reference sequence). The CDR3 loop spans 13 amino acids. V was pared by 5 bases and J by 4 bases, with 8 bases between. The CDR3 loop reads CASSLSPTGELFF. The DNA of the CDR3 is TGCGCCAGCAGTCTCAGCCCCACCGGGGAGCTGTTTTTT.

The chain has TRBV14 and TRBJ1-4; D is unresolved. With 1 base removed from V and 0 bases from J, the gap between germline ends came to 6 bases. Germline CDR1 SGHDN, CDR2 FVKESK. The CDR3 is made up of 15 amino acids. The CDR3 nucleotides are TGTGCCAGCAGCCAAGCAGTGGCAACTAATGAAAAACTGTTTTTT. Translation gives CASSQAVATNEKLFF. Using reference TRBV14 and TRBJ1-4 for the parts outside the CDR3, the full variable domain is EAGVTQFPSHSVIEKGQTVTLRCDPISGHDNLYWYRRVMGKEIKFLLHFVKESKQDESGMPNNRFLAERTGGTYSTLKVQPAELEDSGVYFCASSQAVATNEKLFFGSGTQLSVL.

V usage is TRBV7-2 and J usage is TRBJ2-7; D possibly corresponds to TRBD1 (6 bases). Trimming stripped 5 bases from V and 0 bases from J, with 14 bases between. The length of the CDR3 is 15 residues. The germline gives CDR1 SGHTA, CDR2 FQGNSA. DNA of the CDR3: TGTGCCAGCAGCCCCCGAGGGGGTTTCTCCTACGAGCAGTACTTC. Translating it yields CASSPRGGFSYEQYF.

The CDR3 DNA follows: TGTGCCAGCAGCCAAGATTGGGAAGGGTACGGCGAGCAGTACTTC. It codes for CASSQDWEGYGEQYF. This sequence joins TRBV14 and TRBJ2-7; no clear D. This CDR3 has 15 amino acids. Germline-derived CDR1 and CDR2 are SGHDN and FVKESK. V shed 0 bases and J shed 6 bases, with 15 bases lying between them.

This clone was detected only a few times. The V call is TRBV7-3, the J call TRBJ2-3, with 7 bases identical to TRBD1. This CDR3 is 13 amino acids long. Germline values: CDR1 SGHTA, CDR2 FQGTGA. The V gene end was trimmed by 6 bases and the J gene end by 6 bases; junction bases not matched to a gene: 6. The CDR3 nucleotides read TGTGCCAGCAGTCACAGGGGTGGGGATACGCAGTATTTT. Protein product: CASSHRGGDTQYF.